This TCR beta chain derives from a study of CD8+ T cells in alopecia areata. Study-level findings and limits: Resident alphabeta T cells of normal skin are also sequenced in scalp samples. More clonal than normal scalp was lesional scalp, particularly alopecia totalis/universalis. Unlike in mice, where it was clearer, TCR sharing across patients was less clear, possibly HLA-related.

This clone was observed a handful of times. Its antigen is as yet unknown. Separation by sorting yielded CD4+ and CD8+ T cells from PBMCs. cDNA prepared by RNA extraction and subsequent reverse transcription served as the template for sequencing. Only in-frame clones appear in the TCRdb table, and some are missing; sequencing was by immunoSEQ multiplex PCR. This table holds about 100,000 clones, 45% to 70% found once. Germline assignment: CDR1 LNHDA and CDR2 SQIVND (reference sequence). V lost 3 bases and J 4 bases, leaving 13 bases between the germline ends. This CDR3 is 15 amino acids long. This TCR derives from a human donor in good health. The genes are TRBV19 and TRBJ1-5; D might be TRBD1 (6 bases). Input material: CD8+ T cells sorted from blood. The CDR3 reads CASSMGGLGNQPQHF. DNA for the CDR3: TGTGCCAGTAGTATGGGGGGGCTCGGGAATCAGCCCCAGCATTTT.